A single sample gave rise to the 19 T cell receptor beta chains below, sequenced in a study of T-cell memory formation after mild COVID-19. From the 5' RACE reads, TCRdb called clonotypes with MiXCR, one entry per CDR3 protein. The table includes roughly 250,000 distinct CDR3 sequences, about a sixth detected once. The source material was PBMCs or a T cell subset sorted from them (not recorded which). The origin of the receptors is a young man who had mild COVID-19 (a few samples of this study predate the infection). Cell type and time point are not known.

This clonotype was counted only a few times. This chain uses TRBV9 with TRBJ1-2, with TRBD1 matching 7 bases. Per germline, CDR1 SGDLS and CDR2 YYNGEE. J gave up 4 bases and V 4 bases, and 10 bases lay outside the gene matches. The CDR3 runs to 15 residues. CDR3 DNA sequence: TGTGCCAGCAGCCCAGGACAGGCAATTGCCTATGGCTACACCTTC. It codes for CASSPGQAIAYGYTF.

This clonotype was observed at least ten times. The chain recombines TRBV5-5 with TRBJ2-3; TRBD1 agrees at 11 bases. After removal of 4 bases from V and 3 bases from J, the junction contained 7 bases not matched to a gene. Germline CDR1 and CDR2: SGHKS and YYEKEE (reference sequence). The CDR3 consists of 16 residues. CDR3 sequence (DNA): TGTGCCAGCAGCGGGGAGGGGACAGGGGGGACAGATACGCAGTATTTT. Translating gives CASSGEGTGGTDTQYF.

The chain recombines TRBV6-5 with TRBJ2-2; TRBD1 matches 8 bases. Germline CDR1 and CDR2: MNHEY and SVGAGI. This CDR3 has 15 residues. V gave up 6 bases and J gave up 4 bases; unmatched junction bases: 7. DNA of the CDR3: TGTGCCAGCAGGACCCAGGGGGCTGGCACCGGGGAGCTGTTTTTT. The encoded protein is CASRTQGAGTGELFF.

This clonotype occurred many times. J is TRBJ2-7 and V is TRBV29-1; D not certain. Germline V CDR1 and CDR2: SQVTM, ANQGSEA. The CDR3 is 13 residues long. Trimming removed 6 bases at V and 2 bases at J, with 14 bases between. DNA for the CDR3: TGCAGCGTCGCCTTCGGACCTACCTACGAGCAGTACTTC. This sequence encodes CSVAFGPTYEQYF.

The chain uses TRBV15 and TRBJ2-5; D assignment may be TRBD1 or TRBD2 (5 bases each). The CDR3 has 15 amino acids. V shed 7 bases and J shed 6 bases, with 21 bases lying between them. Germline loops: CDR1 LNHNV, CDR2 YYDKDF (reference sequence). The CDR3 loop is CATTKERGTVQTQYF. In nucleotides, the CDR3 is TGTGCCACCACCAAAGAACGAGGGACGGTACAGACCCAGTACTTC. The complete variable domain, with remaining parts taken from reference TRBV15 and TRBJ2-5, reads DAMVIQNPRYQVTQFGKPVTLSCSQTLNHNVMYWYQQKSSQAPKLLFHYYDKDFNNEADTPDNFQSRRPNTSFCFLDIRSPGLGDTAMYLCATTKERGTVQTQYFGPGTRLLVL.

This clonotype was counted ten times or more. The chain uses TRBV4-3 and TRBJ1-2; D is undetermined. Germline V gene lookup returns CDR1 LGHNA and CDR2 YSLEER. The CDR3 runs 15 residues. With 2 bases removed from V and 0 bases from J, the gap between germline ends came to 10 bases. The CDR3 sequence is CASSQLGGTNYGYTF. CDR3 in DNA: TGCGCCAGCAGCCAACTCGGAGGGACTAACTATGGCTACACCTTC.

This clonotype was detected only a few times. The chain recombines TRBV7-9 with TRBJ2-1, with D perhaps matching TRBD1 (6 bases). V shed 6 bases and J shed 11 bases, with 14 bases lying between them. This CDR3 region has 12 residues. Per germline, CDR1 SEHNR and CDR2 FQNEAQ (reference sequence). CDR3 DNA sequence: TGTGCCAGCAGTCTGGGGCAGGGGAAGCAGTTCTTC. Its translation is CASSLGQGKQFF. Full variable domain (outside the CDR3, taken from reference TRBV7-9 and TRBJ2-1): DTGVSQNPRHKITKRGQNVTFRCDPISEHNRLYWYRQTLGQGPEFLTYFQNEAQLEKSRLLSDRFSAERPKGSFSTLEIQRTEQGDSAMYLCASSLGQGKQFFGPGTRLTVL.

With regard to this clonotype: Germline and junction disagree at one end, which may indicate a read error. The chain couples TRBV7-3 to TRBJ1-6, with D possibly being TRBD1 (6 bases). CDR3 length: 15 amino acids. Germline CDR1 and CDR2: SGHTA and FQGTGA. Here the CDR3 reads CAISPSGGRGSPLHF. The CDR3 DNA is TGTGCCATCAGCCCGAGCGGGGGGCGAGGTTCACCCCTCCACTTT. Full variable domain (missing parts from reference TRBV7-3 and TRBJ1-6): GAGVSQTPSNKVTEKGKYVELRCDPISGHTALYWYRQSLGQGPEFLIYFQGTGAADDSGLPNDRFFAVRPEGSVSTLKIQRTERGDSAVYLCAISPSGGRGSPLHFGNGTRLTVT.

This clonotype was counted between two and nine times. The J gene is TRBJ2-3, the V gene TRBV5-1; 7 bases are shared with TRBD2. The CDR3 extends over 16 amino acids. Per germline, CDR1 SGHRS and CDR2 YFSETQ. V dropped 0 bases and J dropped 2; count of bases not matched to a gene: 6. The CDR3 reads CASSLVGGVPTDTQYF. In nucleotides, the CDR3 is TGCGCCAGCAGCTTGGTGGGGGGGGTCCCCACAGATACGCAGTATTTT.

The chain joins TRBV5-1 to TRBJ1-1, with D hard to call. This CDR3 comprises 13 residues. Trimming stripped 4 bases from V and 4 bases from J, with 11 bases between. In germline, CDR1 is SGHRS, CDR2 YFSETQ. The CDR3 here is CASSVPEGTEAFF. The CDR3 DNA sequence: TGCGCCAGCAGCGTGCCGGAGGGCACTGAAGCTTTCTTT.

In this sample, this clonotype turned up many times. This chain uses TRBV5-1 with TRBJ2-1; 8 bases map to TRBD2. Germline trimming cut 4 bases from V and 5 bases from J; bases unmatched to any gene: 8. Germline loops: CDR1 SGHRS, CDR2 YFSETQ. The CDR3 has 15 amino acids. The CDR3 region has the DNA TGCGCCAGCAGCCAGGGACTAGGGGTAAACAATGAGCAGTTCTTC. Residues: CASSQGLGVNNEQFF.

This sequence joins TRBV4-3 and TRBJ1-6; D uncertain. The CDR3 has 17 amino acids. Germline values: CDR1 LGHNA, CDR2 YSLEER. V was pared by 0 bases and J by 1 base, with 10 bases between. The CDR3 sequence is CASSQDWIRSYNSPLHF. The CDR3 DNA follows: TGCGCCAGCAGCCAAGACTGGATCAGGTCCTATAATTCACCCCTCCACTTT.

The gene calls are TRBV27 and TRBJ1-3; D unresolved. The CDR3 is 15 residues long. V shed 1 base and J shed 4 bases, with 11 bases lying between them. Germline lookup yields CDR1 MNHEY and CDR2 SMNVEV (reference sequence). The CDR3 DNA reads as TGTGCCAGCAGTTTATTCCGGTCCGAGGGAAACACCATATATTTT. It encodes CASSLFRSEGNTIYF.

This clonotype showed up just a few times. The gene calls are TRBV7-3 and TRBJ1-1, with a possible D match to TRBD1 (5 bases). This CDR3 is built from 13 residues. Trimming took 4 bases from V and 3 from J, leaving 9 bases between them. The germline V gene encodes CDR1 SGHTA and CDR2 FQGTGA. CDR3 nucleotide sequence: TGTGCCAGCAGCTCTCGGGGGGACACTGAAGCTTTCTTT. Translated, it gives CASSSRGDTEAFF.

The CDR3 reads CASGSLTGAHSPLHF. Here the CDR3 DNA reads TGTGCTAGTGGTTCCCTCACAGGGGCGCATTCACCCCTCCACTTT. The chain carries TRBV12-5 and TRBJ1-6; 7 nucleotides line up with TRBD1. CDR3 size: 15 residues. From germline, CDR1 is LGHNT and CDR2 FRNRAP. V was pared by 4 bases and J by 8 bases, with 8 bases of the junction left unmatched.

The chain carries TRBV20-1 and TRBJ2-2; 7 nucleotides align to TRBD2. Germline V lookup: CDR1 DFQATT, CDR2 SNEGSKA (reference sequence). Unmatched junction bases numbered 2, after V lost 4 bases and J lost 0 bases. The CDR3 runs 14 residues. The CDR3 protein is CSATSGANTGELFF. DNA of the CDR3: TGCAGTGCTACTAGCGGCGCGAACACCGGGGAGCTGTTTTTT.

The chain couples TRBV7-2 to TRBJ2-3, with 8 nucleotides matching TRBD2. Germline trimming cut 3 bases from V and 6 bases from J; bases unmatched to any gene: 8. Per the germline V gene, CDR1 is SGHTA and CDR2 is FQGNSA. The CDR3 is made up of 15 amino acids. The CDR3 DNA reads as TGTGCCAGCAGCTTTGGCGGGGGGCCGACGGATACGCAGTATTTT. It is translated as CASSFGGGPTDTQYF.

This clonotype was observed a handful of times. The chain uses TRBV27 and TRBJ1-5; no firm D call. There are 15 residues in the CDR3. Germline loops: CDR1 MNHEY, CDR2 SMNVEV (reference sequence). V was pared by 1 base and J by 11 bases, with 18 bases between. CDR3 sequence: CASSLYTGPLKTQHF. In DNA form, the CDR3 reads TGTGCCAGCAGTTTATACACCGGCCCCCTAAAGACCCAGCATTTT.

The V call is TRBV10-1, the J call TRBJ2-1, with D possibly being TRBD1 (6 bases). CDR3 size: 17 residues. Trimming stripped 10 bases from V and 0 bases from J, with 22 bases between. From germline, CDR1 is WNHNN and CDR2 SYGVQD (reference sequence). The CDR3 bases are TGCGCCAACGACCCCCAACCAGGGGCTAGCTCCTACAATGAGCAGTTCTTC. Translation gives CANDPQPGASSYNEQFF.